The 17 T cell receptor beta chains below were found in one sample sequenced in a study of cytomegalovirus exposure and HLA in healthy donors. This PCR relied on a set of 60 Vbeta primers and 13 Jbeta primers. Using immunoSEQ multiplex PCR, the repertoire was profiled, and TCRdb retains in-frame clones only, with some absent. The sample has 100,000 to 150,000 clones; roughly 75% are singletons. The sample was PBMCs. These receptors were taken from a woman aged 50 to 65 in good health and CMV-seronegative.

The V call is TRBV6-5, the J call TRBJ2-1, with 12 bases fitting TRBD2. CDR3 length: 14 residues. Germline CDR1 and CDR2: MNHEY and SVGAGI. The ends lost 8 bases at V and 9 bases at J; junction bases unmatched: 8. The CDR3 region is CASGSASGRVEQFF. The CDR3 DNA reads TGTGCCAGCGGGTCGGCTAGCGGGAGGGTTGAGCAGTTCTTC.

The chain recombines TRBV30 with TRBJ2-7, with TRBD2 matching 8 bases. V lost 4 bases and J lost 0; bases outside the gene matches: 14. Germline V gene data show CDR1 as GTSNPN and CDR2 as SVGIG (reference sequence). The CDR3 spans 17 residues. CDR3 nucleotide sequence: TGTGCCTGGAAAGGCTTAGGCGGGAGGACCCTCTCCTACGAGCAGTACTTC. Protein: CAWKGLGGRTLSYEQYF.

The chain uses TRBV13 and TRBJ2-5; TRBD2 might be the D (6 bases). Germline-derived CDR1 and CDR2 are PRHDT and FYEKMQ (reference sequence). Trimming shortened V by 5 bases and J by 0 bases, and 25 bases separated the two germline ends. This CDR3 is built from 19 residues. The CDR3 reads CASSRIGLLASSYQETQYF. CDR3 bases: TGTGCCAGCAGCCGGATTGGACTTCTAGCGAGTTCGTACCAAGAGACCCAGTACTTC.

The genes are TRBV6-1 and TRBJ2-7, with 10 bases lining up with TRBD2. Per germline, CDR1 MNHNS and CDR2 SASEGT. J gave up 9 bases and V 3 bases, and 8 bases lay outside the gene matches. The CDR3 totals 14 residues. The CDR3 bases are TGTGCCAGCAGTGATGCGGGACTAGCGACGAGGCAGTACTTC. Translation gives CASSDAGLATRQYF.

V usage is TRBV27 and J usage is TRBJ2-4; 8 positions agree with TRBD1. Germline V gene sequence: CDR1 MNHEY, CDR2 SMNVEV (reference sequence). This CDR3 spans 19 amino acids. Losses at the gene ends were 0 bases for V and 0 bases for J; bases not matched to a gene: 10. The CDR3, as DNA: TGTGCCAGCAGTTTATCGGGCAGGGGGCCGATGGAAGCCAAAAACATTCAGTACTTC. It encodes CASSLSGRGPMEAKNIQYF.

This clone was detected once. This chain links TRBV27 with TRBJ2-7; TRBD2 is a possible D gene (6 bases). CDR1 and CDR2 from the germline V gene are MNHEY and SMNVEV (reference sequence). V gave up 6 bases and J gave up 2 bases, with 11 bases separating them. The CDR3 loop spans 13 amino acids. The CDR3 coding sequence is TGTGCCAGCAGGGAGGGAACCACCTACGAGCAGTACTTC. This translates into CASREGTTYEQYF.

This clone has a handful of counts. The chain couples TRBV6-6 to TRBJ1-3; D is unclear. Germline CDR1 MNHNY, CDR2 SVGAGI (reference sequence). The V gene lost 0 bases and the J gene lost 4 bases, with 7 bases spanning the gap. The length of the CDR3 is 14 residues. CDR3 sequence: CASSYSVRGNTIYF. DNA of the CDR3: TGTGCCAGCAGTTACTCGGTCAGGGGAAACACCATATATTTT.

The gene calls are TRBV14 and TRBJ2-7; TRBD2 matches at 8 bases. CDR3 size: 15 residues. J lost 0 bases, V lost 4 bases, and 5 bases had no gene match. Germline V CDR1 and CDR2: SGHDN, FVKESK. DNA for the CDR3: TGTGCCAGCAGCCTAGCGGGACTAGGCTCCTACGAGCAGTACTTC. Protein: CASSLAGLGSYEQYF.

The chain is built from TRBV5-6 and TRBJ1-2, with 8 bases matching TRBD1. Germline V lookup: CDR1 SGHDT, CDR2 YYEEEE. This CDR3 has 14 amino acids. The junction had 6 bases not matched to a gene; V was cut back by 0 bases and J by 8 bases. The CDR3 DNA sequence: TGTGCCAGCAGCTTGGCCGCAGGGGGCTCCGGCTACACCTTC. Protein: CASSLAAGGSGYTF.

The V gene is TRBV13, the J gene TRBJ2-7; tentatively, D is TRBD2 (5 bases). Germline values: CDR1 PRHDT, CDR2 FYEKMQ (reference sequence). The V and J ends lost 5 bases and 4 bases respectively, with 9 bases between them. The CDR3 covers 12 residues. CDR3 DNA sequence: TGTGCCAGCAGCATCGGGATTTACGAGCAGTACTTC. It encodes CASSIGIYEQYF.

The chain carries TRBV19 and TRBJ1-1, with 9 bases lining up with TRBD1. CDR3 length equals 14 residues. The germline V gene encodes CDR1 LNHDA and CDR2 SQIVND (reference sequence). V dropped 7 bases and J dropped 4; count of bases not matched to a gene: 7. In DNA form, the CDR3 reads TGTGCCAGTAAGGACAGGGGTGGAACCACTGAAGCTTTCTTT. Encoded protein: CASKDRGGTTEAFF.

The J gene is TRBJ1-5, the V gene TRBV7-9; TRBD1 aligns across 8 bases. There are 15 residues in the CDR3. V lost 5 bases, J lost 6 bases, and 9 bases stayed unmatched. Germline CDR1 SEHNR, CDR2 FQNEAQ (reference sequence). CDR3 amino acids: CASSPGTGEFQPQHF. The DNA of the CDR3 is TGTGCCAGCAGCCCGGGGACAGGAGAGTTTCAGCCCCAGCATTTT.

This clone was detected once. V gene TRBV7-3 combines with J gene TRBJ2-3; 7 bases line up with TRBD2. The CDR3 loop spans 15 amino acids. Germline CDR1 SGHTA, CDR2 FQGTGA. V shed 4 bases, J shed 2 bases, and the junction held 6 bases outside the gene matches. The CDR3 loop is CASSSSGTTTDTQYF. The CDR3 nucleotides read TGTGCCAGCAGCTCCAGCGGGACCACCACAGATACGCAGTATTTT.

The chain uses TRBV14 and TRBJ1-2; the D is unclear. CDR1 is SGHDN and CDR2 is FVKESK in the germline V gene. This CDR3 spans 15 amino acids. V shed 0 bases and J shed 1 base, with 9 bases lying between them. The chain's CDR3 is CASSQDFVSNYGYTF. The CDR3, as DNA: TGTGCCAGCAGCCAAGACTTCGTCAGTAACTATGGCTACACCTTC.

The chain employs TRBV9 and TRBJ1-2; TRBD1 agrees at 8 bases. The V and J ends lost 0 bases and 13 bases, in that order; junction bases with no gene match: 8. The CDR3 consists of 13 residues. Germline assignment: CDR1 SGDLS and CDR2 YYNGEE. The CDR3 DNA reads TGTGCCAGCAGCGTAGAAATCCAGGGGGCGGGCACCTTC. This translates into CASSVEIQGAGTF.

The chain combines TRBV27 with TRBJ2-3; 11 bases are shared with TRBD2. V dropped 9 bases and J dropped 6; count of bases not matched to a gene: 11. The CDR3 is 15 amino acids. The germline V gene has CDR1 MNHEY and CDR2 SMNVEV (reference sequence). CDR3 region: CASRLAGGNVDTQYF. CDR3 nucleotides: TGTGCCAGTAGGTTAGCGGGAGGGAATGTGGATACGCAGTATTTT.

This clone was found a few times. The chain joins TRBV11-2 to TRBJ2-7, with 8 bases that match TRBD1. Germline CDR1 SGHAT, CDR2 FQNNGV. This CDR3 spans 15 amino acids. V shed 1 base and J 6 bases; nucleotides not matched to a gene: 8. The CDR3 DNA is TGTGCCAGCAGCTTAGCAGGGGGCGTGGGGGGCGAGCAGTACTTC. Protein product: CASSLAGGVGGEQYF.